This entry lists 2 T cell receptor beta chains sequenced from one sample in a study of cytomegalovirus exposure and HLA in healthy donors. The PCR used 60 Vbeta and 13 Jbeta primers. Clones were sequenced by immunoSEQ multiplex PCR, and TCRdb holds only the in-frame ones, with some missing. Of under 200,000 clones listed, over 60% are singletons. Material for sequencing was PBMCs. The receptor set was obtained from a middle-aged man in good health and CMV-seropositive.

The chain carries TRBV5-6 and TRBJ1-2; D may be TRBD1 (5 bases). V lost 4 bases and J lost 4, with 14 bases in between. Germline CDR1 reads SGHDT; CDR2 reads YYEEEE. The length of the CDR3 is 14 residues. For the CDR3, the DNA is TGTGCCAGCAGCCCCCGACCGGGGGGCTATGGCTACACCTTC. Its translation: CASSPRPGGYGYTF.

The J gene is TRBJ1-1, the V gene TRBV5-1; 7 bases are a match to TRBD1. The CDR3 is 16 residues long. Germline trimming cut 9 bases from V and 0 bases from J; bases unmatched to any gene: 14. Germline assignment: CDR1 SGHRS and CDR2 YFSETQ. This CDR3 is CATKPRVQGVNTEAFF. CDR3 nucleotides: TGCGCCACCAAGCCAAGAGTTCAGGGGGTGAACACTGAAGCTTTCTTT. Full variable domain (missing parts from reference TRBV5-1 and TRBJ1-1): KAGVTQTPRYLIKTRGQQVTLSCSPISGHRSVSWYQQTPGQGLQFLFEYFSETQRNKGNFPGRFSGRQFSNSRSEMNVSTLELGDSALYLCATKPRVQGVNTEAFFGQGTRLTVV.